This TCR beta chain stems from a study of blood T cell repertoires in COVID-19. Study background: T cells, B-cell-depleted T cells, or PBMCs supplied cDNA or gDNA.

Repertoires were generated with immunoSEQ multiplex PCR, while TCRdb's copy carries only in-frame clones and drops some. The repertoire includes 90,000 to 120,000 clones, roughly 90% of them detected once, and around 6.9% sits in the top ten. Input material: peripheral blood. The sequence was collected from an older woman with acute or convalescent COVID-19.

CDR3 sequence (DNA): TGTGCCAGTAGTATGGGGGCAGCTTACACTGAAGCTTTCTTT. This encodes CASSMGAAYTEAFF. The V and J genes are TRBV19 and TRBJ1-1; maybe TRBD1 (6 bases). CDR3 size: 14 residues. V lost 3 bases and J 3 bases, leaving 11 bases between the germline ends. The germline CDR1 and CDR2 sequences are LNHDA and SQIVND (reference sequence).